Shown below are 9 T cell receptor beta chains from a single sample sequenced in a study of T cells in Graves' hyperthyroidism and ophthalmopathy (dated by TCRdb to between 2018 and 2021). Library prep was done by multiplex PCR. TCRdb names Illumina HiSeq 2000 as the instrument used. The TCR beta CDR3 regions were amplified from RNA transcripts. A first-round RT-PCR of the TCR CDR3 used the HTBI primer set with the Qiagen OneStep RT-PCR kit. TCRdb ran its own pipeline on the public reads, namely fastp trimming at Q25 and MiXCR clone calling, and kept in-frame beta chains. For every CDR3 protein sequence, its rows merge into one entry that carries the most common genes and DNA. Present in this sample are fewer than 750,000 distinct CDR3 sequences, more than 14% of which were seen just once. The top ten hold 9.5% to 15% of the sample. Source material: blood. These receptor sequences come from a woman between 45 and 65 years old with Graves' ophthalmopathy.

This clonotype was observed at least ten times. The rearrangement uses TRBV5-1 and TRBJ2-1, with 9 bases that match TRBD2. Per germline, CDR1 SGHRS and CDR2 YFSETQ. This CDR3 is built from 14 residues. The trim removed 7 bases at V and 2 bases at J, leaving 4 bases unmatched. CDR3 loop: CASRLAGTYNEQFF. The CDR3 DNA follows: TGCGCCAGCCGTCTAGCGGGAACCTACAATGAGCAGTTCTTC.

This clonotype was recorded at least ten times. V and J are TRBV3-2 and TRBJ2-5; the table's D call, TRBD2, has no DNA check behind it. TRBV3-2 is labeled a pseudogene. The CDR3 is 16 residues long. The CDR3 DNA reads TGTGCCAGCAGCCAAGATGCCGGGACTAGCCAAGAGACCCAGTACTTC. It is translated as CASSQDAGTSQETQYF.

This clonotype was detected a few times. A clone one base away is much larger, so this may be a read error. This rearrangement joins TRBV7-9 to TRBJ2-7, with 7 bases identical to TRBD1. From germline, CDR1 is SEHNR and CDR2 FQNEAQ (reference sequence). This CDR3 contains 14 residues. CDR3 bases: TGTGCCGGCAGCTTAGACAGGGTGACCTACGAGCAGTACTTC. This codes for CAGSLDRVTYEQYF.

Worth noting for this clonotype: This may arise from a read error, as a much more abundant clone is one base away. This sequence joins TRBV29-1 and TRBJ2-1, with a weak D call TRBD1 (5 bases). V was shortened by 4 bases and J by 4 bases, with 8 bases between the two germline ends. Germline-derived CDR1 and CDR2 are SQVTM and ANQGSEA. This CDR3 contains 12 residues. The CDR3 bases are TGCAGCGTTGGGGGCAGATACAATGAGCAGTTCTTC. It translates to CSVGGRYNEQFF.

There are many counts of this clonotype. This chain joins TRBV6-5 and TRBJ2-7; no reliable D call. Looked up from germline, CDR1 is MNHEY and CDR2 is SVGAGI. The V gene lost 0 bases and the J gene lost 0 bases, with 9 bases spanning the gap. The CDR3 extends over 15 amino acids. CDR3 protein: CASSYSHHASYEQYF. The CDR3 nucleotides read TGTGCCAGCAGTTACTCGCACCATGCCTCCTACGAGCAGTACTTC.

This clonotype was observed at least ten times. The CDR3 DNA is TGCAGTGCTAGAGATCGTCGCAGGGGCAGCAATCAGCCCCAGCATTTT. Translation: CSARDRRRGSNQPQHF. The gene calls are TRBV20-1 and TRBJ1-5; a weak D match, TRBD1 (6 bases). The V end was cut by 0 bases, the J end by 1 base, with 13 bases between. This CDR3 is 16 amino acids long. Germline V gene lookup returns CDR1 DFQATT and CDR2 SNEGSKA (reference sequence).

This clonotype occurred many times. V usage is TRBV2 and J usage is TRBJ2-3; TRBD2 matches 9 bases. CDR3 size: 15 residues. Germline CDR1 reads SNHLY; CDR2 reads FYNNEI. V was pared by 2 bases and J by 1 base, with 1 base of the junction left unmatched. In DNA, the CDR3 is TGTGCCAGCAGTGAAATAGCGGGAGGCACAGATACGCAGTATTTT. Translation gives CASSEIAGGTDTQYF. Complete variable domain (other parts from reference TRBV2 and TRBJ2-3): EPEVTQTPSHQVTQMGQEVILRCVPISNHLYFYWYRQILGQKVEFLVSFYNNEISEKSEIFDDQFSVERPDGSNFTLKIRSTKLEDSAMYFCASSEIAGGTDTQYFGPGTRLTVL.

This clonotype was seen many times. V and J are TRBV7-9 and TRBJ2-4; 7 bases agree with TRBD1. Unmatched junction bases numbered 5, after V lost 5 bases and J lost 7 bases. This CDR3 contains 13 residues. Germline V CDR1 and CDR2: SEHNR, FQNEAQ (reference sequence). The CDR3 DNA reads as TGTGCCAGCAGCGGGGGACAGCCTAACATTCAGTACTTC. This codes for CASSGGQPNIQYF.

This clonotype was seen repeatedly, ten times or more. This chain uses TRBV20-1 with TRBJ2-7, with a possible D match to TRBD1 (7 bases). CDR3 length equals 15 residues. CDR1 is DFQATT and CDR2 is SNEGSKA in the germline V gene (reference sequence). Trimming removed 1 base from V and 6 bases from J, with 19 bases in between. CDR3 sequence: CSARARGRQGGEQYF. The CDR3 DNA is TGCAGTGCTAGAGCGCGAGGGAGGCAGGGGGGCGAGCAGTACTTC.